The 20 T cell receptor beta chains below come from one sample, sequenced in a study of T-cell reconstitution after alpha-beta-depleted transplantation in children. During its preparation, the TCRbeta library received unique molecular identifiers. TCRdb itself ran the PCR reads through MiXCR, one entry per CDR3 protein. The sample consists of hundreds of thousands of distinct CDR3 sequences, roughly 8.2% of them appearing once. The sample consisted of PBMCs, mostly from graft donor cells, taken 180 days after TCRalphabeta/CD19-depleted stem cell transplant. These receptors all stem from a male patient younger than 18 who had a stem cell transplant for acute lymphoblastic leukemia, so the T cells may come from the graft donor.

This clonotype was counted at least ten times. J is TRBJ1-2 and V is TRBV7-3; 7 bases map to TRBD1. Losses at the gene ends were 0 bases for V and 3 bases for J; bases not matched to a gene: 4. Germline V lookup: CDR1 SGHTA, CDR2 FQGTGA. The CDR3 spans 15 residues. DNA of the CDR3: TGTGCCAGCAGCTTAACAGGGGGCGCTCACTATGGCTACACCTTC. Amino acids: CASSLTGGAHYGYTF.

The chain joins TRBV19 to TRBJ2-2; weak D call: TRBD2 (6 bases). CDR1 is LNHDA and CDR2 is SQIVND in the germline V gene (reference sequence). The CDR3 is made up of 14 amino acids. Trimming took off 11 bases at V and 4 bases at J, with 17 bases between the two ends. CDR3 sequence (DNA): TGTGCCTCTGGATCGCGGGGCCTCACCGGGGAGCTGTTTTTT. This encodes CASGSRGLTGELFF.

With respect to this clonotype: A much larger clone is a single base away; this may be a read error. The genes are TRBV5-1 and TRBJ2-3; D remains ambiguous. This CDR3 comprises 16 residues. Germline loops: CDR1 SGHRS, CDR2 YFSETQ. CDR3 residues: CDSTLVVGIGPDTQYF. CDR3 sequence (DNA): TGCGACAGCACGTTGGTGGTAGGGATTGGCCCAGATACGCAGTATTTT.

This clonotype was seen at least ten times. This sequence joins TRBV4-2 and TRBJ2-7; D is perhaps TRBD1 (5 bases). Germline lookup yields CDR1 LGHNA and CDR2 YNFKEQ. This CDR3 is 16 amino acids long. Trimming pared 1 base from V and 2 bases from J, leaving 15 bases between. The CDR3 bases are TGTGCCAGCAGCCAAGTTGCGACAGCTCCGGCCTACGAGCAGTACTTC. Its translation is CASSQVATAPAYEQYF.

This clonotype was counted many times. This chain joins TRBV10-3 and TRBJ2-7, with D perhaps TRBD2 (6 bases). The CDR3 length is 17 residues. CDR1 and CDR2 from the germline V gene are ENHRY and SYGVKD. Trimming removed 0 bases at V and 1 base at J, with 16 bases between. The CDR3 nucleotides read TGTGCCATCAGTGAGTCCTTACTAGGGCGGGAATCCTACGAGCAGTACTTC. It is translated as CAISESLLGRESYEQYF.

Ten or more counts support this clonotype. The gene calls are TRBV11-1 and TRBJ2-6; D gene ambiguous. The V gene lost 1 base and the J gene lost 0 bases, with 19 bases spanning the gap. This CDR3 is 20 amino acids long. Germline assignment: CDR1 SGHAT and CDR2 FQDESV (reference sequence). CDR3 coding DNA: TGTGCCAGCAGCTTAGAGTCGGGCAGCTCCATCCTCTCTGGGGCCAACGTCCTGACTTTC. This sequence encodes CASSLESGSSILSGANVLTF.

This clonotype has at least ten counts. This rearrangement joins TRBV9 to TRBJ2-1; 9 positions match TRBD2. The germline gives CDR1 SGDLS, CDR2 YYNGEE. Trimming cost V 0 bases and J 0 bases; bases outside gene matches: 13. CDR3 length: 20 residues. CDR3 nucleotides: TGTGCCAGCAGCGTAGAGGGGACGCTAGCGGGATACTACTCCTACAATGAGCAGTTCTTC. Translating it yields CASSVEGTLAGYYSYNEQFF.

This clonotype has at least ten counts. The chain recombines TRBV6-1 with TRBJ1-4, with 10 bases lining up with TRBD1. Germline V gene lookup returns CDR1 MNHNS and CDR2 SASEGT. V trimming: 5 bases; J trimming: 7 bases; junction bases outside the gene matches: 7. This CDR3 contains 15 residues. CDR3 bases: TGTGCCAGCAGTCAACCCGGGACAGGGGTTGAAAAACTGTTTTTT. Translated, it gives CASSQPGTGVEKLFF.

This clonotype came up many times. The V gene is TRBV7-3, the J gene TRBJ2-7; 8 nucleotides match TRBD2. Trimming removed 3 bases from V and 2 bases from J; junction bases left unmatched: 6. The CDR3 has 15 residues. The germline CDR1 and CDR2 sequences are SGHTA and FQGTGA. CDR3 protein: CASSLTGGSAYEQYF. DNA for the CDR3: TGTGCCAGCAGCTTGACGGGGGGGTCGGCCTACGAGCAGTACTTC. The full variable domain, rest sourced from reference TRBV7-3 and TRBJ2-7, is GAGVSQTPSNKVTEKGKYVELRCDPISGHTALYWYRQSLGQGPEFLIYFQGTGAADDSGLPNDRFFAVRPEGSVSTLKIQRTERGDSAVYLCASSLTGGSAYEQYFGPGTRLTVT.

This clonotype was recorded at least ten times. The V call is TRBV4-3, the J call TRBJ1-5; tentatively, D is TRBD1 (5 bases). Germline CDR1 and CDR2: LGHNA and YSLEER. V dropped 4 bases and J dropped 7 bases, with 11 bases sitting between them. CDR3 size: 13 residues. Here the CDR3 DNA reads TGCGCCAGCAGCCCCGCCCGGGGGCAGCCCCAGCATTTT. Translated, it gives CASSPARGQPQHF.

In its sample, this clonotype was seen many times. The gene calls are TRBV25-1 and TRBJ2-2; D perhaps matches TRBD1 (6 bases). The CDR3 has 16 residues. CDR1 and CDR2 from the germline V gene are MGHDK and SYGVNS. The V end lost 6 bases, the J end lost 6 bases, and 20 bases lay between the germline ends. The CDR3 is CASSPTTGGRSGELFF. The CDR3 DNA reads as TGTGCCAGCAGCCCTACGACAGGAGGCCGGTCCGGGGAGCTGTTTTTT.

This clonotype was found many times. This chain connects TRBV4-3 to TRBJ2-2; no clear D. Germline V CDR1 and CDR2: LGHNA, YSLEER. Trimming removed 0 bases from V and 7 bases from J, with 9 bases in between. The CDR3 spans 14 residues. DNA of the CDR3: TGCGCCAGCAGCCAAGATCTGGGGATCGGGGAGCTGTTTTTT. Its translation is CASSQDLGIGELFF.

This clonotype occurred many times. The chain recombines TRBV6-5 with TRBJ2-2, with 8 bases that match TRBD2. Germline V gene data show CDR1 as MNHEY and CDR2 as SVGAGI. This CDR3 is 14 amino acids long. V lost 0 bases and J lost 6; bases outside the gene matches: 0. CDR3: CASSYSGRAGELFF. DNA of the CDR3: TGTGCCAGCAGTTACTCCGGGAGGGCCGGGGAGCTGTTTTTT.

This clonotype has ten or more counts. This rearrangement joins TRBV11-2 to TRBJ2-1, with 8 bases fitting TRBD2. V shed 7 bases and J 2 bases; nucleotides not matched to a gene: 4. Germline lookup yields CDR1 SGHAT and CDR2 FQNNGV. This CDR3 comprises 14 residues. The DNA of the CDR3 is TGTGCCAGCACGGGGGGGGAGACCTACAATGAGCAGTTCTTC. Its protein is CASTGGETYNEQFF.

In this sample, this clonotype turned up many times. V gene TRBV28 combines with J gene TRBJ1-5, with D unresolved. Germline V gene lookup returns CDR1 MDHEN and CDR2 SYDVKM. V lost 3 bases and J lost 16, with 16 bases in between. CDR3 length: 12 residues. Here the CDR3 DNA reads TGTGCCAGCAGTTTCTCGGCAAAGCTAGAACATTTT. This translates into CASSFSAKLEHF.

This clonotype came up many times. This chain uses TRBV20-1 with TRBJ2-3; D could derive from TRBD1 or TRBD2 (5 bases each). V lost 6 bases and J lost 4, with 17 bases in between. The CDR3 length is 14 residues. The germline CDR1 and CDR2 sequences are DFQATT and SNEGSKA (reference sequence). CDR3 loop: CSALKGSLADTQYF. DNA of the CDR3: TGCAGTGCCCTGAAGGGGAGTCTGGCAGATACGCAGTATTTT.

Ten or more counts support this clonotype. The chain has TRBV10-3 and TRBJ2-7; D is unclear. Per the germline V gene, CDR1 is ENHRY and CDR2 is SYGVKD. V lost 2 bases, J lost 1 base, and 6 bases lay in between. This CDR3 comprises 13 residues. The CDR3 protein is CAISEHGSYEQYF. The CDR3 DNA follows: TGTGCCATCAGTGAGCACGGGTCCTACGAGCAGTACTTC.

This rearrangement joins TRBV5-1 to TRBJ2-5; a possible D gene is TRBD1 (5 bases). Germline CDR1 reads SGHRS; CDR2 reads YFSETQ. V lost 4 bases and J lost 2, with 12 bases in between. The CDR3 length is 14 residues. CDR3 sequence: CASSLPDRQETQYF. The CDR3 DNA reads TGCGCCAGCAGCCTACCAGACAGACAAGAGACCCAGTACTTC.

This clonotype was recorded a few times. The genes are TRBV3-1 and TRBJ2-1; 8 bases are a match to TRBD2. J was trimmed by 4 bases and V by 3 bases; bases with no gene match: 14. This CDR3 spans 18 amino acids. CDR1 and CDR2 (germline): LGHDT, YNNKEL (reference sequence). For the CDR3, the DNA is TGTGCCAGCAGCCACCAACTAGCGGTAGTCACCCCGTACAATGAGCAGTTCTTC. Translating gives CASSHQLAVVTPYNEQFF.

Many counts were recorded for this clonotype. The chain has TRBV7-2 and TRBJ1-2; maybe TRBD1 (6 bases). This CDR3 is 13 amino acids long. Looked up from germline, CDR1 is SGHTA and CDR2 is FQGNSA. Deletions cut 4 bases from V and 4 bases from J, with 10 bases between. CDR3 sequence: CASSSQGSYGYTF. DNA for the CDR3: TGTGCCAGCAGCTCACAGGGATCCTATGGCTACACCTTC.